The entry that follows covers one TCR beta chain sequence. This entry comes from a study of blood T cell repertoires in COVID-19. Overall study context: The United States, Italy and Spain supplied acute and convalescent COVID-19 samples.

Libraries were prepared by immunoSEQ multiplex PCR; TCRdb keeps only in-frame clonotypes and omits some of them. Seen here are approximately 99,000 clones, just over 85% observed once, and the top ten hold 10% to 15%. The CDR3 consists of 15 residues. Looked up from germline, CDR1 is MNHNY and CDR2 is SVGAGI (reference sequence). Trimming took off 10 bases at V and 3 bases at J, with 19 bases between the two ends. The rearrangement links TRBV6-6 to TRBJ1-3; D perhaps matches TRBD1 (5 bases). This sequence originates from an older woman in a cohort sampled during active or convalescent COVID-19. Sequencing input: peripheral blood. CDR3 nucleotides: TGTGCCACAGCAGTTCAGGGAGGGGTTGGAAACACCATATATTTT. The encoded protein is CATAVQGGVGNTIYF.